This is a list of T cell receptor beta chains from one sample in a study of beta chain features in type 1 diabetes. Assay used: immunoSEQ multiplex PCR; TCRdb lists only in-frame clones, some missing. The sample contains about 320,000 clones, 12% to 15% of which appear only once. Sequencing was performed on central memory CD4+ T cells from blood. These TCRs come from a man aged 25 to 40 in good health. Both conserved end residues are part of each CDR3. Each record gives: clone size, V gene, D gene, J gene, CDR3 protein, CDR3 DNA. D genes are given only for firm matches. Clone size, where shown, is once, few, many, or a class for clones that have expanded.

clone_size: -
v_call: TRBV4-3
d_call: -
j_call: TRBJ2-7
cdr3_aa: CASSQDRDGYEQYF
cdr3_nt: TGCGCCAGCAGCCAAGATCGTGACGGCTACGAGCAGTACTTC

clone_size: many
v_call: TRBV7-9
d_call: -
j_call: TRBJ1-2
cdr3_aa: CASSFLGQGGGYTF
cdr3_nt: TGTGCCAGCAGCTTTCTCGGCCAGGGAGGCGGCTACACCTTC

clone_size: -
v_call: TRBV5-6
d_call: TRBD2
j_call: TRBJ2-1
cdr3_aa: CASSPSGSSYNEQFF
cdr3_nt: TGTGCCAGCAGCCCTAGCGGGTCCTCCTACAATGAGCAGTTCTTC

clone_size: -
v_call: TRBV7-2
d_call: -
j_call: TRBJ1-4
cdr3_aa: CASSPEYGQKLFF
cdr3_nt: TGTGCCAGCAGCCCCGAGTACGGGCAAAAACTGTTTTTT

clone_size: -
v_call: TRBV11-3
d_call: -
j_call: TRBJ2-1
cdr3_aa: CASSLDLGDEQFF
cdr3_nt: TGTGCCAGCAGCTTAGATCTGGGGGATGAGCAGTTCTTC

clone_size: few
v_call: TRBV27
d_call: -
j_call: TRBJ2-5
cdr3_aa: CASRPRRQTDSKETQYF
cdr3_nt: TGTGCCAGCCGCCCTAGGAGACAAACGGACAGTAAAGAGACCCAGTACTTC

clone_size: -
v_call: TRBV7-9
d_call: -
j_call: TRBJ1-1
cdr3_aa: CASSLMGDTEAFF
cdr3_nt: TGTGCCAGCAGCTTGATGGGGGACACTGAAGCTTTCTTT

clone_size: few
v_call: TRBV18
d_call: -
j_call: TRBJ2-7
cdr3_aa: CASSPGRFEQYF
cdr3_nt: TGTGCCAGCTCACCAGGCCGGTTCGAGCAGTACTTC

clone_size: few
v_call: TRBV19
d_call: -
j_call: TRBJ1-2
cdr3_aa: CASRAEAFGGYTF
cdr3_nt: TGTGCCAGTAGGGCTGAGGCATTTGGAGGCTACACCTTC

clone_size: few
v_call: TRBV19
d_call: -
j_call: TRBJ2-1
cdr3_aa: CASSQGRGNEQFF
cdr3_nt: TGTGCCAGTTCTCAGGGGCGCGGTAATGAGCAGTTCTTC

clone_size: few
v_call: TRBV27
d_call: TRBD2
j_call: TRBJ2-1
cdr3_aa: CASSRASGGINEQFF
cdr3_nt: TGTGCCAGCAGCCGGGCTAGCGGGGGGATCAATGAGCAGTTCTTC

clone_size: -
v_call: TRBV2
d_call: TRBD2
j_call: TRBJ2-5
cdr3_aa: CASRRGATGGAKETQYF
cdr3_nt: TGTGCCAGCAGACGCGGGGCCACCGGGGGGGCTAAAGAGACCCAGTACTTC

clone_size: few
v_call: TRBV12-5
d_call: -
j_call: TRBJ2-5
cdr3_aa: CASGPLAGGETQYF
cdr3_nt: TGTGCTAGTGGACCACTAGCTGGGGGGGAGACCCAGTACTTC

clone_size: -
v_call: TRBV28
d_call: -
j_call: TRBJ1-3
cdr3_aa: CASSLLQGSGNTIYF
cdr3_nt: TGTGCCAGCAGTTTATTACAGGGATCTGGAAACACCATATATTTT

clone_size: few
v_call: TRBV10-3
d_call: -
j_call: TRBJ2-1
cdr3_aa: CATSEYNEQFF
cdr3_nt: TGTGCCACCAGTGAATACAATGAGCAGTTCTTC

clone_size: -
v_call: TRBV19
d_call: -
j_call: TRBJ2-4
cdr3_aa: CASSMEAAKFPKNIQYF
cdr3_nt: TGTGCCAGTAGTATGGAGGCGGCAAAGTTCCCCAAAAACATTCAGTACTTC

clone_size: many
v_call: TRBV30
d_call: -
j_call: TRBJ1-2
cdr3_aa: CAWRQLSHYGYTF
cdr3_nt: TGTGCCTGGAGGCAATTATCTCACTATGGCTACACCTTC

clone_size: few
v_call: TRBV6-6
d_call: -
j_call: TRBJ1-6
cdr3_aa: CASMGEPRVALHF
cdr3_nt: TGTGCCAGCATGGGGGAGCCCCGTGTGGCCCTCCACTTT

clone_size: -
v_call: TRBV7-9
d_call: -
j_call: TRBJ2-3
cdr3_aa: CASRQSTSTDTQYF
cdr3_nt: TGTGCCAGCAGGCAGAGCACTAGCACAGATACGCAGTATTTT

clone_size: -
v_call: TRBV11-1
d_call: TRBD1
j_call: TRBJ2-1
cdr3_aa: CASSYGQGGVFF
cdr3_nt: TGTGCCAGCAGCTACGGACAGGGCGGGGTGTTCTTC

clone_size: -
v_call: TRBV18
d_call: -
j_call: TRBJ2-4
cdr3_aa: CASSPTGGQGKNIQYF
cdr3_nt: TGTGCCAGCTCCCCTACTGGGGGGCAGGGGAAAAACATTCAGTACTTC

clone_size: -
v_call: TRBV5-8
d_call: -
j_call: TRBJ2-7
cdr3_aa: CASSQDPYEQYF
cdr3_nt: TGTGCCAGCAGCCAAGACCCCTACGAGCAGTACTTC

clone_size: few
v_call: TRBV6-1
d_call: -
j_call: TRBJ2-3
cdr3_aa: CASSRGRDTQYF
cdr3_nt: TGTGCCAGCAGCCGAGGGAGGGATACGCAGTATTTT

clone_size: -
v_call: TRBV2
d_call: -
j_call: TRBJ2-5
cdr3_aa: CASSNSRGEETQYF
cdr3_nt: TGTGCCAGCAGTAATTCCAGGGGAGAAGAGACCCAGTACTTC

clone_size: -
v_call: TRBV5-5
d_call: -
j_call: TRBJ2-3
cdr3_aa: CASSLRVEDTQYF
cdr3_nt: TGTGCCAGCAGCTTGAGGGTGGAGGATACGCAGTATTTT

clone_size: few
v_call: TRBV19
d_call: TRBD1
j_call: TRBJ1-4
cdr3_aa: CASRPARGRLTNEKLFF
cdr3_nt: TGTGCCAGTAGGCCAGCCAGGGGGCGTCTAACTAATGAAAAACTGTTTTTT

clone_size: few
v_call: TRBV6-5
d_call: -
j_call: TRBJ2-7
cdr3_aa: CASSYGFRDDYEQYF
cdr3_nt: TGTGCCAGCAGTTACGGTTTCAGGGACGACTACGAGCAGTACTTC

clone_size: -
v_call: TRBV7-2
d_call: -
j_call: TRBJ2-5
cdr3_aa: CASSLGNGLQQETQYF
cdr3_nt: TGTGCCAGCAGCTTAGGTAACGGCCTACAACAAGAGACCCAGTACTTC

clone_size: -
v_call: TRBV2
d_call: TRBD1
j_call: TRBJ2-3
cdr3_aa: CASRAGTGPTDTQYF
cdr3_nt: TGTGCCAGCAGAGCCGGGACAGGGCCCACAGATACGCAGTATTTT

clone_size: few
v_call: TRBV2
d_call: -
j_call: TRBJ2-5
cdr3_aa: CASRSLAETQYF
cdr3_nt: TGTGCCAGCAGAAGCCTAGCGGAGACCCAGTACTTC

clone_size: -
v_call: TRBV7-9
d_call: TRBD2
j_call: TRBJ2-7
cdr3_aa: CASSFGGTSYEQYF
cdr3_nt: TGTGCCAGCAGCTTCGGGGGGACCTCCTACGAGCAGTACTTC

clone_size: few
v_call: TRBV5-1
d_call: TRBD1
j_call: TRBJ2-7
cdr3_aa: CASSWGQGVYEQYF
cdr3_nt: TGCGCCAGCAGCTGGGGACAGGGGGTTTACGAGCAGTACTTC

clone_size: -
v_call: TRBV7-2
d_call: -
j_call: TRBJ1-2
cdr3_aa: CASSLERQSYGYTF
cdr3_nt: TGTGCCAGCAGCTTAGAGCGACAGAGCTATGGCTACACCTTC

clone_size: -
v_call: TRBV11-2
d_call: TRBD2
j_call: TRBJ2-4
cdr3_aa: CASSDEGAGVIIAKNIQYF
cdr3_nt: TGTGCCAGCAGCGACGAGGGAGCGGGGGTGATAATAGCCAAAAACATTCAGTACTTC

clone_size: few
v_call: TRBV7-3
d_call: -
j_call: TRBJ1-2
cdr3_aa: CASSQTGTFGNGYTF
cdr3_nt: TGTGCCAGCAGCCAGACCGGGACATTCGGGAATGGCTACACCTTC

clone_size: many
v_call: TRBV6-1
d_call: -
j_call: TRBJ1-2
cdr3_aa: CASSSGIGYTF
cdr3_nt: TGTGCCAGCAGTTCCGGGATTGGCTACACCTTC

clone_size: few
v_call: TRBV7-9
d_call: TRBD1
j_call: TRBJ2-5
cdr3_aa: CASSLRRDRGWETQYF
cdr3_nt: TGTGCCAGCAGCCTAAGACGGGACAGGGGCTGGGAGACCCAGTACTTC

clone_size: few
v_call: TRBV30
d_call: -
j_call: TRBJ2-1
cdr3_aa: CAWSRSSSGRDYNEQFF
cdr3_nt: TGTGCCTGGAGTCGAAGTAGCAGCGGCAGAGACTACAATGAGCAGTTCTTC

clone_size: -
v_call: TRBV5-4
d_call: -
j_call: TRBJ2-5
cdr3_aa: CASSPQVRETQYF
cdr3_nt: TGCGCCAGCAGCCCACAGGTTCGAGAGACCCAGTACTTC

clone_size: few
v_call: TRBV6-5
d_call: -
j_call: TRBJ1-6
cdr3_aa: CASSYSSQGQSPLHF
cdr3_nt: TGTGCCAGCAGTTACTCTTCCCAGGGACAATCACCCCTCCACTTT

clone_size: -
v_call: TRBV2
d_call: -
j_call: TRBJ2-1
cdr3_aa: CASKLTDGGNEQFF
cdr3_nt: TGTGCCAGCAAGTTGACAGATGGCGGGAATGAGCAGTTCTTC

clone_size: -
v_call: TRBV6-6
d_call: -
j_call: TRBJ2-1
cdr3_aa: CASSYPTGEGNEQFF
cdr3_nt: TGTGCCAGCAGTTATCCTACAGGGGAGGGCAATGAGCAGTTCTTC

clone_size: few
v_call: TRBV7-7
d_call: -
j_call: TRBJ2-5
cdr3_aa: CASSTGRGTQYF
cdr3_nt: TGTGCCAGCAGCACAGGGCGCGGGACCCAGTACTTC

clone_size: -
v_call: TRBV5-1
d_call: -
j_call: TRBJ1-1
cdr3_aa: CASSLDLTGITEAFF
cdr3_nt: TGCGCCAGCAGCTTGGACCTTACAGGGATCACTGAAGCTTTCTTT

clone_size: -
v_call: TRBV27
d_call: -
j_call: TRBJ1-1
cdr3_aa: CASRLTGKTEAFF
cdr3_nt: TGTGCCAGCAGACTGACTGGGAAAACTGAAGCTTTCTTT

clone_size: many
v_call: TRBV28
d_call: -
j_call: TRBJ2-7
cdr3_aa: CASAAVHPTRYEQYF
cdr3_nt: TGTGCCAGCGCCGCAGTACATCCTACGAGATACGAGCAGTACTTC

clone_size: -
v_call: TRBV30
d_call: -
j_call: TRBJ1-1
cdr3_aa: CAYRRPGNTEAFF
cdr3_nt: TGTGCCTACCGTAGACCTGGAAACACTGAAGCTTTCTTT

clone_size: -
v_call: TRBV4-1
d_call: -
j_call: TRBJ1-2
cdr3_aa: CASSHLSQGKGRTYGYTF
cdr3_nt: TGCGCCAGCAGCCACCTATCCCAGGGGAAGGGGCGGACTTATGGCTACACCTTC

clone_size: -
v_call: TRBV6-4
d_call: -
j_call: TRBJ1-1
cdr3_aa: CASSVQGGTEAFF
cdr3_nt: TGTGCCAGCAGTGTCCAGGGTGGCACTGAAGCTTTCTTT

clone_size: few
v_call: TRBV10-3
d_call: -
j_call: TRBJ1-5
cdr3_aa: CAIGRGMGQPQHF
cdr3_nt: TGTGCCATCGGAAGGGGAATGGGTCAGCCCCAGCATTTT

clone_size: few
v_call: TRBV5-4
d_call: TRBD1
j_call: TRBJ2-2
cdr3_aa: CASSPGDRANTGELFF
cdr3_nt: TGTGCCAGCAGCCCGGGGGACAGGGCGAACACCGGGGAGCTGTTTTTT

clone_size: few
v_call: TRBV5-1
d_call: TRBD1
j_call: TRBJ1-2
cdr3_aa: CASTGQGNYGYTF
cdr3_nt: TGCGCCAGCACGGGACAGGGGAACTATGGCTACACCTTC

clone_size: -
v_call: TRBV7-2
d_call: -
j_call: TRBJ2-1
cdr3_aa: CASSLARLERYNEQFF
cdr3_nt: TGTGCCAGCAGCTTAGCGCGACTAGAAAGATACAATGAGCAGTTCTTC

clone_size: few
v_call: TRBV7-3
d_call: -
j_call: TRBJ2-3
cdr3_aa: CASSPFQGEADTQYF
cdr3_nt: TGTGCCAGCAGCCCCTTCCAGGGGGAGGCAGATACGCAGTATTTT

clone_size: few
v_call: TRBV7-8
d_call: -
j_call: TRBJ2-3
cdr3_aa: CASSSTADTQYF
cdr3_nt: TGTGCCAGCAGCTCGACCGCAGATACGCAGTATTTT

clone_size: -
v_call: TRBV5-1
d_call: -
j_call: TRBJ1-5
cdr3_aa: CASSLGDGRNQPQHF
cdr3_nt: TGCGCCAGCAGCTTGGGAGACGGACGGAATCAGCCCCAGCATTTT

clone_size: -
v_call: TRBV19
d_call: -
j_call: TRBJ2-3
cdr3_aa: CASSIATLDTQYF
cdr3_nt: TGTGCCAGTAGTATCGCGACCTTGGATACGCAGTATTTT

clone_size: -
v_call: TRBV14
d_call: -
j_call: TRBJ1-3
cdr3_aa: CASSHLRSSGNTIYF
cdr3_nt: TGTGCCAGCAGCCATCTACGGAGCTCTGGAAACACCATATATTTT

clone_size: few
v_call: TRBV29-1
d_call: TRBD1
j_call: TRBJ2-7
cdr3_aa: CSVALGTGPTEQYF
cdr3_nt: TGCAGCGTTGCTCTAGGGACAGGCCCTACCGAGCAGTACTTC

clone_size: few
v_call: TRBV6-5
d_call: -
j_call: TRBJ1-1
cdr3_aa: CASSYGGRNTEAFF
cdr3_nt: TGTGCCAGCAGTTACGGCGGGCGGAACACTGAAGCTTTCTTT